One and the same sample provided the 21 T cell receptor beta chains below, sequenced in a study of blood T cell repertoires in COVID-19. The table came from immunoSEQ multiplex PCR; TCRdb's copy has only in-frame clones and leaves some out. Among about 150,000 clones listed, 87% were seen once. The specimen sequenced was peripheral blood. The source of these receptors is a man aged 50 or older who had recovered from COVID-19.

The V and J genes are TRBV5-5 and TRBJ1-5; tentatively, D is TRBD1 (5 bases). V lost 1 base, J lost 4 bases, and 21 bases lay in between. The germline CDR1 and CDR2 sequences are SGHKS and YYEKEE (reference sequence). The CDR3 loop spans 18 amino acids. The CDR3 loop reads CASSLLTTAGALNQPQHF. CDR3 DNA: TGTGCCAGCAGCTTGCTAACGACAGCCGGAGCCTTAAATCAGCCCCAGCATTTT.

This chain joins TRBV5-1 and TRBJ2-6; possible D gene TRBD1, 5 bases. The germline V gene encodes CDR1 SGHRS and CDR2 YFSETQ. The CDR3 covers 15 residues. The V and J ends lost 7 bases and 0 bases respectively, with 11 bases between them. The CDR3 nucleotides read TGCGCCAGCGACACAGGTAGCTCTGGGGCCAACGTCCTGACTTTC. This translates into CASDTGSSGANVLTF.

This chain uses TRBV30 with TRBJ2-2; TRBD2 matches at 12 bases. Germline V gene sequence: CDR1 GTSNPN, CDR2 SVGIG (reference sequence). The trim removed 5 bases at V and 6 bases at J, leaving 4 bases unmatched. CDR3 length equals 14 residues. CDR3 in DNA: TGTGCCTGGGGCACTAGCGGGGGGCCCGGGGAGCTGTTTTTT. Amino acid sequence: CAWGTSGGPGELFF.

This chain links TRBV7-3 with TRBJ2-2, with TRBD2 matching 8 bases. Germline values: CDR1 SGHTA, CDR2 FQGTGA. The V gene end was trimmed by 5 bases and the J gene end by 4 bases; junction bases not matched to a gene: 6. This CDR3 spans 15 amino acids. As DNA, the CDR3 is TGTGCCAGCAGCCCGAGCGGGGGATCCACCGGGGAGCTGTTTTTT. Protein sequence: CASSPSGGSTGELFF.

This chain uses TRBV7-9 with TRBJ1-5; TRBD1 might be the D (6 bases). Germline CDR1 reads SEHNR; CDR2 reads FQNEAQ (reference sequence). V dropped 5 bases and J dropped 0 bases, with 8 bases sitting between them. The CDR3 is made up of 14 amino acids. The CDR3 region has the DNA TGTGCCAGCAGCCGGACAGATAGCAATCAGCCCCAGCATTTT. Encoded protein: CASSRTDSNQPQHF.

In this sample, this clone turned up once. This chain uses TRBV5-6 with TRBJ2-3, with D possibly matching TRBD2 (6 bases). Trimming removed 0 bases at V and 1 base at J, with 15 bases between. Germline V gives CDR1 SGHDT, CDR2 YYEEEE. The CDR3 consists of 17 residues. The CDR3 is CASSLDLSGGGTDTQYF. The CDR3 nucleotides are TGTGCCAGCAGCTTGGATTTGTCTGGCGGGGGCACAGATACGCAGTATTTT.

V usage is TRBV12-3 or TRBV12-4 and J usage is TRBJ1-1, with D unclear. CDR3 size: 13 residues. V shed 3 bases and J shed 0 bases, with 5 bases lying between them. CDR3 sequence (DNA): TGTGCCAGCAGTTTCGGGATGAACACTGAAGCTTTCTTT. Protein product: CASSFGMNTEAFF.

The chain recombines TRBV6-5 with TRBJ1-1, with D possibly being TRBD1 (6 bases). V was cut by 7 bases and J by 0 bases, with 12 bases left in between. This CDR3 comprises 14 residues. CDR1 MNHEY and CDR2 SVGAGI come from the germline V gene. CDR3 residues: CASKTTGLNTEAFF. The CDR3 DNA reads TGTGCCAGCAAAACGACAGGACTGAACACTGAAGCTTTCTTT.

The chain couples TRBV18 to TRBJ1-2, with 7 bases fitting TRBD1. Germline CDR1 KGHSH, CDR2 LQKENI. This CDR3 has 16 amino acids. Trimming cost V 4 bases and J 0 bases; bases outside gene matches: 8. The CDR3 DNA is TGTGCCAGCTCACTACAACCAGGGGGATCTAACTATGGCTACACCTTC. Its protein is CASSLQPGGSNYGYTF.

The chain couples TRBV12-3 or TRBV12-4 to TRBJ2-7; D is possibly TRBD2 (5 bases). There are 13 residues in the CDR3. The V end lost 2 bases, the J end lost 6 bases, and 11 bases lay between the germline ends. The CDR3 protein is CASSLIDYREQYF. For the CDR3, the DNA is TGTGCCAGCAGTTTAATAGACTACCGCGAGCAGTACTTC.

The V and J genes are TRBV6-5 and TRBJ2-7; perhaps TRBD1 as D (5 bases). V lost 7 bases and J lost 5, with 15 bases in between. The CDR3 runs to 13 residues. Looked up from germline, CDR1 is MNHEY and CDR2 is SVGAGI. The CDR3 coding sequence is TGTGCCAGCAAGACAGTAACCCTACACGAGCAGTACTTC. This translates into CASKTVTLHEQYF.

The rearrangement uses TRBV7-2 and TRBJ1-3; tentative D call: TRBD1 (6 bases). Germline assignment: CDR1 SGHTA and CDR2 FQGNSA. Deletions cut 4 bases from V and 0 bases from J, with 10 bases between. The CDR3 totals 15 residues. This CDR3 reads CASSSDSGSGNTIYF. The CDR3 DNA reads TGTGCCAGCAGCTCGGACAGTGGCTCTGGAAACACCATATATTTT.

V usage is TRBV5-1 and J usage is TRBJ2-2, with D possibly being TRBD2 (5 bases). Germline values: CDR1 SGHRS, CDR2 YFSETQ. V dropped 0 bases and J dropped 5 bases, with 11 bases sitting between them. This CDR3 spans 15 amino acids. The CDR3: CASSLEQPGTGELFF. The DNA of the CDR3 is TGCGCCAGCAGCTTGGAACAGCCGGGGACCGGGGAGCTGTTTTTT.

The rearrangement links TRBV19 to TRBJ2-5; D uncertain. Germline-derived CDR1 and CDR2 are LNHDA and SQIVND (reference sequence). This CDR3 has 13 residues. Trimming cost V 6 bases and J 5 bases, with 13 bases left between them. This chain's CDR3 is CASRVAGRETQYF. CDR3 nucleotide sequence: TGTGCCAGTAGAGTGGCAGGCCGGGAGACCCAGTACTTC.

The chain couples TRBV29-1 to TRBJ2-2, with 8 nucleotides matching TRBD1. V gave up 7 bases and J gave up 0 bases; unmatched junction bases: 1. The CDR3 is 13 amino acids. The germline CDR1 and CDR2 sequences are SQVTM and ANQGSEA. The CDR3 coding sequence is TGCAGCGGGGGACAGGCGAACACCGGGGAGCTGTTTTTT. Translating it yields CSGGQANTGELFF.

The chain is built from TRBV28 and TRBJ2-3; D ambiguous. The ends were cut back, 7 bases at V and 1 base at J, with 9 bases in the middle. Looked up from germline, CDR1 is MDHEN and CDR2 is SYDVKM. This CDR3 is built from 13 residues. The CDR3 reads CASTLPGTDTQYF. The CDR3 bases are TGTGCCAGCACTCTTCCTGGCACAGATACGCAGTATTTT.

This clone was picked up one time. V gene TRBV2 combines with J gene TRBJ2-5; TRBD1 aligns across 8 bases. CDR3 length: 14 amino acids. Germline V gene lookup returns CDR1 SNHLY and CDR2 FYNNEI. V dropped 7 bases and J dropped 2; count of bases not matched to a gene: 6. The DNA for the CDR3 is TGTGCCAGCACCCGGGGACAGGTGCAAGAGACCCAGTACTTC. Amino acids: CASTRGQVQETQYF.

The chain has TRBV18 and TRBJ2-1; 9 nucleotides match TRBD1. The CDR3 has 15 residues. Trimming removed 3 bases from V and 6 bases from J; junction bases left unmatched: 6. Per germline, CDR1 KGHSH and CDR2 LQKENI. CDR3 in amino acids: CASSPGGQGINEQFF. CDR3 DNA sequence: TGTGCCAGCTCACCTGGAGGACAGGGGATCAATGAGCAGTTCTTC.

The chain has TRBV19 and TRBJ1-4; 9 nucleotides align to TRBD1. This CDR3 is built from 14 residues. Per the germline V gene, CDR1 is LNHDA and CDR2 is SQIVND (reference sequence). Trimming took 10 bases from V and 6 from J; bases not matched to a gene: 9. Here the CDR3 reads CATLDRDRDEKLFF. CDR3 bases: TGTGCCACATTAGACCGGGACAGGGATGAAAAACTGTTTTTT. Looking up the rest from reference TRBV19 and TRBJ1-4 gives the full variable domain: DGGITQSPKYLFRKEGQNVTLSCEQNLNHDAMYWYRQDPGQGLRLIYYSQIVNDFQKGDIAEGYSVSREKKESFPLTVTSAQKNPTAFYLCATLDRDRDEKLFFGSGTQLSVL.

The CDR3 coding sequence is TGTGCCAGCAGCTTCTCCGGGAATCTCTATGGCTACACCTTC. This codes for CASSFSGNLYGYTF. This chain links TRBV7-2 with TRBJ1-2; D uncertain. The CDR3 consists of 14 residues. Germline V lookup: CDR1 SGHTA, CDR2 FQGNSA. The germline V and J ends were trimmed by 3 bases and 4 bases, with 12 bases remaining between them.

The gene calls are TRBV6-5 and TRBJ2-2, with 9 bases lining up with TRBD1. The CDR3 is 15 residues long. The germline V gene has CDR1 MNHEY and CDR2 SVGAGI. V shed 2 bases, J shed 7 bases, and the junction held 5 bases outside the gene matches. The CDR3 region is CASSYRGTGHGELFF. CDR3 bases: TGTGCCAGCAGTTACCGTGGGACAGGGCACGGGGAGCTGTTTTTT.